This T cell receptor beta chain is from a study of siplizumab effects on memory and regulatory T cells. Sequencing was performed with immunoSEQ multiplex PCR; in TCRdb, only in-frame clones are kept and a portion is missing. The table records roughly 50,000 clones, about 93% of them present only once. To note about this clone: No antigen is known for it.

Whole-study findings and limits: Proliferating siplizumab-culture Tregs lacked confirmation of suppressive function. Major contributors to the alloresponse seemed to be naive T cells, which also appeared more diverse than memory cells.

CDR3 length: 16 residues. V lost 3 bases and J lost 10; bases outside the gene matches: 14. CDR1 is MNHEY and CDR2 is SMNVEV in the germline V gene (reference sequence). The source is a human donor in good health. J is TRBJ2-1 and V is TRBV27; 8 bases fit TRBD2. Specimen: CD8+ T cells sorted from blood. The CDR3 protein is CASSLPTYVAGGEQFF. The CDR3 nucleotides read TGTGCCAGCAGTTTGCCGACCTACGTTGCGGGGGGCGAGCAGTTCTTC.